This entry describes one T cell receptor (beta chain). Its cognate antigen is unknown. These data belong to a study of identifying expanded T cells in peripheral blood. Study-wide findings and caveats: Technical replicates showed roughly 1.2 changed clones; two weeks around 15; four weeks 19. Clone count variance between approximately two-week samples rose with total template count.

Germline loops: CDR1 SEHNR, CDR2 FQNEAQ (reference sequence). The V end was cut by 5 bases, the J end by 2 bases, with 20 bases between. This CDR3 contains 17 residues. The assay was immunoSEQ multiplex PCR, and TCRdb's table has in-frame clones only and misses some. The top ten clones hold approximately 5.6% of a sample with approximately 90,000 clones, 86% of them seen once. During the collection period, no donor immune events like infections were recorded. The receptor comes from a person aged 18 to 70 in good health. The sequenced material came from blood. The chain is built from TRBV7-9 and TRBJ2-3; no clear D. For the CDR3, the DNA is TGTGCCAGCAGCCCCATTGGGCCCGCGGTATCCACAGATACGCAGTATTTT. The encoded protein is CASSPIGPAVSTDTQYF.